This is a list of T cell receptor beta chains from one sample in a study of T cells in Graves' hyperthyroidism and ophthalmopathy. MiXCR, applied by TCRdb to the multiplex PCR reads, yields one record per CDR3 protein. The sample holds some 580,000 distinct CDR3 sequences, about a sixth seen once. The source material was blood. The receptors shown here come from a middle-aged woman with Graves' ophthalmopathy. Each CDR3 is given with its conserved first and last residue. D genes are given only for firm matches. The size field is filled for only some rows; it gives once, few, many or a size class.

j_call: TRBJ1-5; d_call: TRBD1; v_call: TRBV29-1; clone_size: many; cdr3_nt: TGCAGCGTTTACACCGGGACAGGGTTTTCTTCAGCCCAGCATTTT; cdr3_aa: CSVYTGTGFSSAQHF
j_call: TRBJ2-3; d_call: NA; v_call: TRBV10-2; clone_size: many; cdr3_nt: TGCGCCAGCAGACTCCGACCGGCTAGCACAGATACGCAGTATTTT; cdr3_aa: CASRLRPASTDTQYF
j_call: TRBJ2-5; d_call: TRBD2; v_call: TRBV5-4; clone_size: NA; cdr3_nt: TGTGCCAGCAGCTCGCAGTTCGGCGGGGGGGAGACCCAGTACTTC; cdr3_aa: CASSSQFGGGETQYF
j_call: TRBJ2-7; d_call: NA; v_call: TRBV7-9; clone_size: many; cdr3_nt: TGTGCCAGCAGCTTAGGGTACAGCTCCTACGAGCAGTACTTC; cdr3_aa: CASSLGYSSYEQYF
j_call: TRBJ2-5; d_call: TRBD1; v_call: TRBV30; clone_size: many; cdr3_nt: TGTGCCTGTCGACAGGGTCCTCAAGAGACCCAGTACTTC; cdr3_aa: CACRQGPQETQYF
j_call: TRBJ2-5; d_call: NA; v_call: TRBV12-3/TRBV12-4; clone_size: once; cdr3_nt: TGTGCCAGCAAAGGGGGGTACCAAGAGACCCAGTACTTC; cdr3_aa: CASKGGYQETQYF
j_call: TRBJ1-2; d_call: TRBD1; v_call: TRBV28; clone_size: many; cdr3_nt: TGTGCCAGCAGTTTCCTACCTTCGACAGGGGGCCATGGCTACACCTTC; cdr3_aa: CASSFLPSTGGHGYTF
j_call: TRBJ2-5; d_call: TRBD2; v_call: TRBV5-1; clone_size: NA; cdr3_nt: TGCGCCAGCAGCTTGGAACCCCCTTTACTAGCGGCGCAGGGGACCCAGTACTTC; cdr3_aa: CASSLEPPLLAAQGTQYF
j_call: TRBJ2-4; d_call: TRBD2; v_call: TRBV5-1; clone_size: NA; cdr3_nt: TGCGCCAGCAGCTTGGCCGTTGCGAGTGGCGGGGGCATTCAGTACTTC; cdr3_aa: CASSLAVASGGGIQYF
j_call: TRBJ2-1; d_call: TRBD2; v_call: TRBV11-3; clone_size: NA; cdr3_nt: TGTGCCAGCAGCACTACGGGACTAGCGGGAGTTCGGCAGTTCTTC; cdr3_aa: CASSTTGLAGVRQFF
j_call: TRBJ1-2; d_call: NA; v_call: TRBV5-1; clone_size: many; cdr3_nt: TGCGCCAGCAGTGTCAACGTGGGCCTGTATGGCTACACCTTC; cdr3_aa: CASSVNVGLYGYTF
j_call: TRBJ2-1; d_call: NA; v_call: TRBV2; clone_size: few; cdr3_nt: TGTGCCAACCTTCGGTACACTTCCCCCTACAATGAGCAGTTCTTC; cdr3_aa: CANLRYTSPYNEQFF
j_call: TRBJ2-3; d_call: NA; v_call: TRBV10-1; clone_size: NA; cdr3_nt: TGCGCCAGCAGCCCCGGGACTGACACAGATACGCAGTATTTT; cdr3_aa: CASSPGTDTDTQYF
j_call: TRBJ2-1; d_call: NA; v_call: TRBV7-2; clone_size: many; cdr3_nt: TGTGCCAGCAGCTGGGGCCGTCTGGGGGCAAGGAATGAGCAGTTCTTC; cdr3_aa: CASSWGRLGARNEQFF
j_call: TRBJ2-5; d_call: TRBD2; v_call: TRBV2; clone_size: NA; cdr3_nt: TGTGCCAGTACTAGCGGGGGTACCGGGACCCAGTACTTC; cdr3_aa: CASTSGGTGTQYF
j_call: TRBJ2-4; d_call: NA; v_call: TRBV20-1; clone_size: many; cdr3_nt: TGCAGTGCTATAGCGGCGGCCAAAAACATTCAGTACTTC; cdr3_aa: CSAIAAAKNIQYF
j_call: TRBJ1-2; d_call: NA; v_call: TRBV2; clone_size: many; cdr3_nt: TGTGCCAGCAGGGCGGGGCCCGAGGATGGCTACACCTTC; cdr3_aa: CASRAGPEDGYTF
j_call: TRBJ1-1; d_call: NA; v_call: TRBV18; clone_size: many; cdr3_nt: TGTGCCAGCTCACCACAGTCAGGATGGCGGAACACTGAAGCTTTCTTT; cdr3_aa: CASSPQSGWRNTEAFF
j_call: TRBJ1-3; d_call: NA; v_call: TRBV7-9; clone_size: many; cdr3_nt: TGTGCCAGCAGCTTCAGCAGGGCATCTGGAAACACCATATATTTT; cdr3_aa: CASSFSRASGNTIYF
j_call: TRBJ2-1; d_call: NA; v_call: TRBV2; clone_size: many; cdr3_nt: TGTGCCAGCAGGGCAGCCAGCTCCTACAATGAGCAGTTCTTC; cdr3_aa: CASRAASSYNEQFF
j_call: TRBJ2-1; d_call: NA; v_call: TRBV7-9; clone_size: many; cdr3_nt: TGTGCCAGCAGCTTAGAGGGCAGGGGGGATGAGCAGTTCTTC; cdr3_aa: CASSLEGRGDEQFF
j_call: TRBJ2-5; d_call: NA; v_call: TRBV5-1; clone_size: NA; cdr3_nt: TGCGCCAGCAGCTTGTCAGTGGCAGGTCAAGAGACCCAGTACTTC; cdr3_aa: CASSLSVAGQETQYF
j_call: TRBJ1-4; d_call: NA; v_call: TRBV5-1; clone_size: many; cdr3_nt: TGCGCCAGCAGCTTGACCAGCCGGGAAAAACTGTTTTTT; cdr3_aa: CASSLTSREKLFF
j_call: TRBJ2-7; d_call: NA; v_call: TRBV2; clone_size: NA; cdr3_nt: TGTGCCAGCAGCGACCCCGCGGGACTCCTCTACGAGCAGTACTTC; cdr3_aa: CASSDPAGLLYEQYF
j_call: TRBJ2-3; d_call: TRBD2; v_call: TRBV6-1; clone_size: NA; cdr3_nt: TGTGCCAGCAGCCTGGGACTAGCGGGGGGGGCTAGCACAGATACGCAGTATTTT; cdr3_aa: CASSLGLAGGASTDTQYF
j_call: TRBJ2-3; d_call: NA; v_call: TRBV7-3; clone_size: NA; cdr3_nt: TGTGCCAGCAGCTTAACGCCAGTGGGAGATACGCAGTATTTT; cdr3_aa: CASSLTPVGDTQYF
j_call: TRBJ2-7; d_call: NA; v_call: TRBV6-6; clone_size: many; cdr3_nt: TGTGCCAGCAGTTACAGGGTACCTTATAGAGGTTACGAGCAGTACTTC; cdr3_aa: CASSYRVPYRGYEQYF
j_call: TRBJ2-3; d_call: TRBD2; v_call: TRBV11-2; clone_size: many; cdr3_nt: TGTGCCAGCAGCATGGGACTAGCGGGCCTCACAGATACGCAGTATTTT; cdr3_aa: CASSMGLAGLTDTQYF
j_call: TRBJ2-7; d_call: NA; v_call: TRBV4-1; clone_size: NA; cdr3_nt: TGCGCCAGCAGCCAGGTGGCGGGCACCTACGAGCAGTACTTC; cdr3_aa: CASSQVAGTYEQYF
j_call: TRBJ2-4; d_call: NA; v_call: TRBV11-2; clone_size: NA; cdr3_nt: TGTGCCAGCAGCTTGGGCGCCGGAGCCAAAAACATTCAGTACTTC; cdr3_aa: CASSLGAGAKNIQYF
j_call: TRBJ2-2; d_call: TRBD1; v_call: TRBV27; clone_size: many; cdr3_nt: TGTGCCAGCTCGGGGACAGTTGGGACCGGGGAGCTGTTTTTT; cdr3_aa: CASSGTVGTGELFF
j_call: TRBJ2-1; d_call: TRBD2; v_call: TRBV7-9; clone_size: few; cdr3_nt: TGTGCCAGCACCGCCGGGACTAGCGTCAATGAGCAGTTCTTC; cdr3_aa: CASTAGTSVNEQFF
j_call: TRBJ2-1; d_call: TRBD2; v_call: TRBV9; clone_size: few; cdr3_nt: TGTGCCAGCAGCGTTGCGGGAGAAATCTACAATGAGCAGTTCTTC; cdr3_aa: CASSVAGEIYNEQFF
j_call: TRBJ2-5; d_call: TRBD2; v_call: TRBV2; clone_size: NA; cdr3_nt: TGTGCCAGCAGGGGCCCCGGGGGGGAGACCCAGTACTTC; cdr3_aa: CASRGPGGETQYF
j_call: TRBJ2-2; d_call: NA; v_call: TRBV5-5; clone_size: NA; cdr3_nt: TGTGCCAGCAGCTCCTCGGGACTGCAGAACACCGGGGAGCTGTTTTTT; cdr3_aa: CASSSSGLQNTGELFF
j_call: TRBJ2-2; d_call: TRBD2; v_call: TRBV10-1; clone_size: few; cdr3_nt: TGCGCCAGCAGCTCAGCGGGAGGCCCGAACACCGGGGAGCTGTTTTTT; cdr3_aa: CASSSAGGPNTGELFF
j_call: TRBJ2-2; d_call: NA; v_call: TRBV19; clone_size: few; cdr3_nt: TGTGCCAGTAGTATAGTAGGTGGAGAGCTGGGCGGCGGGGAGCTGTTTTTT; cdr3_aa: CASSIVGGELGGGELFF
j_call: TRBJ2-7; d_call: TRBD1; v_call: TRBV4-1; clone_size: few; cdr3_nt: TGCGCCAGCAGCCCTCCAGACAGGGCTCATCCTAGGGAGCAGTACTTC; cdr3_aa: CASSPPDRAHPREQYF
j_call: TRBJ2-3; d_call: NA; v_call: TRBV5-1; clone_size: few; cdr3_nt: TGCGCCAGCAGCCAGAAGGCAACTCCGTCCAATACGCAGTATTTT; cdr3_aa: CASSQKATPSNTQYF
j_call: TRBJ1-5; d_call: NA; v_call: TRBV7-2; clone_size: few; cdr3_nt: TGTGCCAGCAGCTTATCGGGACGGTATAGCAATCAGCCCCAGCATTTT; cdr3_aa: CASSLSGRYSNQPQHF
j_call: TRBJ1-1; d_call: NA; v_call: TRBV29-1; clone_size: few; cdr3_nt: TGCAGCGTTCAGGCTCAGGGACACTTTGAAGCTTTCTTT; cdr3_aa: CSVQAQGHFEAFF
j_call: TRBJ1-4; d_call: NA; v_call: TRBV6-1; clone_size: NA; cdr3_nt: TGTGCCAGCAGCGACACGGGGGGAGGAGGTGAAAAACTGTTTTTT; cdr3_aa: CASSDTGGGGEKLFF